The following is a TCR beta chain sequence with its context. Its specificity is not known. CDR1 and CDR2 from the germline V gene are MDHEN and SYDVKM. The ends lost 6 bases at V and 6 bases at J; junction bases unmatched: 6. This CDR3 spans 13 amino acids. Using immunoSEQ multiplex PCR, the repertoire was profiled, and TCRdb retains in-frame clones only, with some absent. The sample contains about 1.1 million clones, around 78% of which appear only once. The sample originates from a study of shared clonotypes between healthy human individuals. Study-level points and caveats: Clonotypes shared by all four donors outscored non-shared clonotypes in generation probability.

The V call is TRBV28, the J call TRBJ2-7; the match to TRBD1 covers 9 bases. The sample comprised memory CD4+ T cells from PBMCs. Subset noted: CD45RA-negative fraction. The receptor's source is a man between 18 and 35 years old in good health. Some clones in this sample may be carry-over from other donors' samples. In nucleotides, the CDR3 is TGTGCCAGCAGCCTTACAGGGGGCCGCGAGCAGTACTTC. It codes for CASSLTGGREQYF.